This is a list of T cell receptor beta chains from one sample in a study of shared clonotypes between healthy human individuals. Data came from immunoSEQ multiplex PCR; TCRdb stores just in-frame clones and leaves some out. The profile shows roughly 2 million clones, about 95% of them singletons. Specimen: naive CD8+ T cells sorted from blood. The receptors derive from a man aged 18-30 years in good health. CDR3s include the opening cysteine and the closing phenylalanine or tryptophan. Each record gives: D gene, CDR3 length, V gene, clone size, J gene, CDR3 protein, CDR3 DNA. The D gene is left open where the match is weak. Rows may omit the clone size; those that give it use once, few, many or a size class.

TRBD1	14	TRBV5-1	NA	TRBJ1-5	CASSLGTGDQPQHF	TGCGCCAGCAGCCTTGGGACAGGGGATCAGCCCCAGCATTTT
NA	13	TRBV5-6	NA	TRBJ2-2	CASSFWGTGELFF	TGTGCCAGCAGCTTCTGGGGGACCGGGGAGCTGTTTTTT
TRBD1	15	TRBV4-3	NA	TRBJ2-2	CASSMDREESGELFF	TGCGCCAGCAGCATGGACAGGGAGGAGTCCGGGGAGCTGTTTTTT
NA	16	TRBV2	NA	TRBJ1-4	CASMEEGSSTNEKLFF	TGTGCCAGCATGGAGGAAGGAAGTTCAACTAATGAAAAACTGTTTTTT
TRBD2	17	TRBV6-1	NA	TRBJ2-1	CASSATSGASSYNEQFF	TGTGCCAGCAGTGCGACTAGCGGGGCTAGCTCCTACAATGAGCAGTTCTTC
NA	13	TRBV6-1	NA	TRBJ1-5	CASTQERNQPQHF	TGTGCCAGCACACAGGAAAGAAATCAGCCCCAGCATTTT
TRBD1	13	TRBV30	NA	TRBJ2-7	CACSGTGAYEQYF	TGTGCCTGTTCCGGGACAGGGGCCTACGAGCAGTACTTC
TRBD1	16	TRBV2	NA	TRBJ1-4	CASSGYPGGIDEKLFF	TGTGCCAGCAGTGGATATCCAGGGGGAATTGATGAAAAACTGTTTTTT
NA	13	TRBV6-6	NA	TRBJ1-2	CASTPRVNYGYTF	TGTGCCAGCACACCTCGAGTTAACTATGGCTACACCTTC
NA	14	TRBV5-4	NA	TRBJ2-7	CASSPPEGDLEQYF	TGTGCCAGCAGCCCCCCCGAGGGGGATCTCGAGCAGTACTTC
NA	13	TRBV2	NA	TRBJ1-2	CASSDVKLDGYTF	TGTGCCAGCAGTGATGTAAAGTTGGATGGCTACACCTTC
NA	13	TRBV9	NA	TRBJ1-1	CASSVDGDTEAFF	TGTGCCAGCAGCGTCGACGGGGACACTGAAGCTTTCTTT
NA	15	TRBV7-9	NA	TRBJ2-1	CASGTTGTIYNEQFF	TGTGCCAGCGGTACAACAGGGACGATCTACAATGAGCAGTTCTTC
TRBD2	18	TRBV4-1	NA	TRBJ2-7	CASSHLLAGGPSSYEQYF	TGCGCCAGCAGCCACTTACTAGCGGGAGGGCCCTCGTCCTACGAGCAGTACTTC
NA	17	TRBV14	NA	TRBJ1-3	CASSQEAGVASGNTIYF	TGTGCCAGCAGCCAAGAGGCAGGGGTAGCCTCTGGAAACACCATATATTTT
NA	15	TRBV5-1	NA	TRBJ1-2	CASSLARQGHYGYTF	TGCGCCAGCAGCTTGGCCCGCCAGGGCCACTATGGCTACACCTTC
NA	13	TRBV25-1	NA	TRBJ1-1	CASSAGVGTEAFF	TGTGCCAGCAGTGCCGGGGTGGGCACTGAAGCTTTCTTT
TRBD1	15	TRBV5-6	few	TRBJ1-6	CASSFRRTGDSPLHF	TGTGCCAGCAGCTTCCGGAGGACAGGGGATTCACCCCTCCACTTT
NA	15	TRBV5-4	once	TRBJ2-7	CASSPRAPAFDEQYF	TGTGCCAGCAGCCCCCGGGCCCCCGCTTTTGACGAGCAGTACTTC
NA	15	TRBV4-3	NA	TRBJ2-7	CASSQERSIVFEQYF	TGCGCCAGCAGCCAAGAACGGTCAATTGTCTTCGAGCAGTACTTC
NA	14	TRBV29-1	NA	TRBJ1-1	CSVEGTAQNTEAFF	TGCAGCGTTGAAGGGACAGCTCAGAACACTGAAGCTTTCTTT
NA	14	TRBV5-1	NA	TRBJ1-2	CASSRAPGWDGYTF	TGCGCCAGCAGCCGGGCGCCAGGGTGGGATGGCTACACCTTC
TRBD1	16	TRBV4-1	NA	TRBJ1-6	CASSQDFGTDPSALHF	TGCGCCAGCAGCCAAGATTTCGGGACAGATCCTTCGGCCCTCCACTTT
NA	15	TRBV18	NA	TRBJ2-1	CASSLGPADYNEQFF	TGTGCCAGCTCCCTCGGACCAGCCGATTACAATGAGCAGTTCTTC
TRBD2	15	TRBV2	NA	TRBJ2-3	CASSEGGGGGDTQYF	TGTGCCAGCAGTGAAGGCGGCGGGGGTGGAGATACGCAGTATTTT
NA	14	TRBV5-6	NA	TRBJ2-5	CASSFRDYQETQYF	TGTGCCAGCAGCTTCCGGGACTACCAAGAGACCCAGTACTTC
TRBD1	14	TRBV7-9	NA	TRBJ1-5	CASSSGQAVSPQHF	TGTGCCAGCAGCTCAGGACAGGCGGTATCGCCCCAGCATTTT
TRBD1	15	TRBV5-6	NA	TRBJ2-7	CASSWGTGTGYEQYF	TGTGCCAGCAGCTGGGGGACAGGGACGGGCTACGAGCAGTACTTC
NA	13	TRBV11-2	NA	TRBJ1-2	CASSLGPNYGYTF	TGTGCCAGCAGCTTAGGGCCCAACTATGGCTACACCTTC
TRBD2	14	TRBV29-1	once	TRBJ2-1	CSVEGTSGGNEQFF	TGCAGCGTTGAGGGGACTAGCGGGGGGAATGAGCAGTTCTTC
TRBD1	16	TRBV28	NA	TRBJ2-2	CASSVTGTGNTGELFF	TGTGCCAGCAGTGTGACCGGGACAGGGAACACCGGGGAGCTGTTTTTT
NA	14	TRBV5-6	NA	TRBJ2-7	CASSLDESLYEQYF	TGTGCCAGCAGCTTGGACGAGTCCCTCTACGAGCAGTACTTC
TRBD2	16	TRBV9	NA	TRBJ2-2	CASSVNKRGNTGELFF	TGTGCCAGCAGCGTAAACAAGCGGGGGAACACCGGGGAGCTGTTTTTT
NA	17	TRBV4-1	NA	TRBJ2-3	CASSQAPGRGLADTQYF	TGCGCCAGCAGCCAAGCCCCAGGGCGGGGGCTCGCAGATACGCAGTATTTT